A single sample gave rise to the 12 T cell receptor beta chains below, sequenced in a study of cytomegalovirus exposure and HLA in healthy donors. This PCR relied on a set of 60 Vbeta primers and 13 Jbeta primers. TCRdb's table, derived via immunoSEQ multiplex PCR, lists solely in-frame clones and lacks some. The sample yields roughly 100,000 clones, roughly three fifths seen once. The sequenced sample consisted of PBMCs. The receptors here all came from a human donor in good health.

This rearrangement joins TRBV10-3 to TRBJ1-1; 7 nucleotides line up with TRBD1. This CDR3 spans 14 amino acids. Trimming at V came to 4 bases and at J to 2 bases, leaving 4 bases not matched to a gene. The V gene's germline CDR1 is ENHRY and CDR2 SYGVKD. The CDR3 spells CAISGGTVNTEAFF. As DNA, the CDR3 is TGTGCCATCAGTGGGGGGACAGTAAACACTGAAGCTTTCTTT.

The J gene is TRBJ2-5, the V gene TRBV27; tentative D call: TRBD2 (6 bases). The CDR3 covers 16 residues. Germline values: CDR1 MNHEY, CDR2 SMNVEV (reference sequence). V was trimmed by 5 bases and J by 0 bases, leaving 16 bases between them. CDR3 in DNA: TGTGCCAGCAGTCCCCACGGGGGTCTGTACCAAGAGACCCAGTACTTC. It is translated as CASSPHGGLYQETQYF.

This chain joins TRBV5-4 and TRBJ1-2; 12 bases map to TRBD1. CDR3 length equals 18 residues. Unmatched junction bases numbered 20, after V lost 6 bases and J lost 8 bases. Germline V lookup: CDR1 SGHNT, CDR2 YYREEE (reference sequence). The CDR3 protein is CASTSGRGTGGGGCGYTF. CDR3 sequence (DNA): TGTGCCAGCACCTCAGGGCGGGGGACAGGGGGCGGAGGATGCGGCTACACCTTC.

This chain connects TRBV19 to TRBJ2-2; tentatively, D is TRBD1 (5 bases). In germline, CDR1 is LNHDA, CDR2 SQIVND (reference sequence). CDR3 size: 16 residues. V shed 4 bases and J shed 0 bases, with 12 bases lying between them. This CDR3 is CASSKLGVTNTGELFF. The CDR3 nucleotides are TGTGCCAGTAGTAAATTAGGGGTGACGAACACCGGGGAGCTGTTTTTT. Complete variable domain (other parts from reference TRBV19 and TRBJ2-2): DGGITQSPKYLFRKEGQNVTLSCEQNLNHDAMYWYRQDPGQGLRLIYYSQIVNDFQKGDIAEGYSVSREKKESFPLTVTSAQKNPTAFYLCASSKLGVTNTGELFFGEGSRLTVL.

V is TRBV30 and J is TRBJ1-2; maybe TRBD1 (5 bases). This CDR3 is 12 amino acids long. The germline V and J ends were trimmed by 4 bases and 4 bases, with 10 bases remaining between them. The V gene's germline CDR1 is GTSNPN and CDR2 SVGIG (reference sequence). Written as DNA, the CDR3 is TGTGCCTGGAAACGAGACAGCTATGGCTACACCTTC. It encodes CAWKRDSYGYTF.

The chain links TRBV27 to TRBJ1-5; D possibly corresponds to TRBD1 (5 bases). Germline-derived CDR1 and CDR2 are MNHEY and SMNVEV (reference sequence). CDR3 length: 15 residues. Deletions cut 2 bases from V and 7 bases from J, with 15 bases between. The CDR3 region has the DNA TGTGCCAGCAGTTTAAGTCAGTGGGGGGGACAGCCCCAGCATTTT. It encodes CASSLSQWGGQPQHF.

The chain employs TRBV2 and TRBJ2-3; D may be TRBD1 (6 bases). Deletions cut 2 bases from V and 1 base from J, with 13 bases between. The germline V gene has CDR1 SNHLY and CDR2 FYNNEI. The CDR3 has 16 amino acids. The CDR3 region has the DNA TGTGCCAGCAGTGAAACCACAGGGTACGGCACAGATACGCAGTATTTT. Translating gives CASSETTGYGTDTQYF.

This chain joins TRBV11-3 and TRBJ2-1, with TRBD1 matching 8 bases. V gave up 1 base and J gave up 12 bases; unmatched junction bases: 5. The CDR3 is 13 residues long. The V gene's germline CDR1 is SGHNT and CDR2 YENEEA. Here the CDR3 reads CASSLGRTGWQFF. CDR3 in DNA: TGTGCCAGCAGCTTAGGCCGGACAGGGTGGCAGTTCTTC.

This clone was seen only a few times. The CDR3 DNA reads TGTGCCATCAGTGAAGGGCGGGATACGGATGAGCAGTTCTTC. It encodes CAISEGRDTDEQFF. The J gene is TRBJ2-1, the V gene TRBV10-3; possible D gene TRBD2, 6 bases. The length of the CDR3 is 14 residues. The V and J ends lost 3 bases and 8 bases respectively, with 14 bases between them. From germline, CDR1 is ENHRY and CDR2 SYGVKD.

This clone has only a few counts. The chain carries TRBV28 and TRBJ2-7, with 9 bases identical to TRBD1. Germline assignment: CDR1 MDHEN and CDR2 SYDVKM. The length of the CDR3 is 15 residues. The J segment lost 2 bases and the V segment lost 1 base, leaving 3 bases of the junction unmatched. The CDR3 DNA sequence: TGTGCCAGCAGTTTATCCGGGACAGGGACCTACGAGCAGTACTTC. The encoded protein is CASSLSGTGTYEQYF. The full variable domain, its missing parts supplied by reference TRBV28 and TRBJ2-7, is DVKVTQSSRYLVKRTGEKVFLECVQDMDHENMFWYRQDPGLGLRLIYFSYDVKMKEKGDIPEGYSVSREKKERFSLILESASTNQTSMYLCASSLSGTGTYEQYFGPGTRLTVT.

The V gene is TRBV5-6, the J gene TRBJ2-3, with unresolved D. The CDR3 has 12 amino acids. Germline CDR1 reads SGHDT; CDR2 reads YYEEEE. Trimming left V 0 bases short and J 6 bases short, with 5 bases between. Here the CDR3 reads CASSLAGDTQYF. CDR3 in DNA: TGTGCCAGCAGCTTGGCCGGGGATACGCAGTATTTT.

In this sample, this clone turned up a few times. J is TRBJ2-7 and V is TRBV30, with D maybe TRBD2 (6 bases). V shed 3 bases and J shed 0 bases, with 15 bases lying between them. The germline gives CDR1 GTSNPN, CDR2 SVGIG (reference sequence). This CDR3 comprises 15 residues. The CDR3 coding sequence is TGTGCCTGGAGGCGCGGAGGGATTAGCTCCTACGAGCAGTACTTC. It translates to CAWRRGGISSYEQYF.